This T cell receptor (beta chain) was identified during a study of shared clonotypes between healthy human individuals. Study-wide findings and caveats: Represented genetic and exposure-history diversity was restricted by having few donors. Sampling covered blood only; tissue repertoires likely differ.

The germline gives CDR1 MDHEN, CDR2 SYDVKM. The CDR3 length is 11 residues. Deletions cut 5 bases from V and 7 bases from J, with 9 bases between. As to this clone: Its antigen is unidentified. Other DNA sequences in the sample encode the same CDR3.

Methods used by the authors: Sequence data from immunoSEQ were junction-only and lacked quality scores; consequently, filtering differed. TCRdb's copy holds only in-frame clones and misses some; the assay was immunoSEQ multiplex PCR. V and J calls and clone size are those listed in that table; D and trimming were worked out from the DNA. The data hold approximately 1.9 million clones, with over 85% observed a single time. CD45RO negativity and positive selection for CCR7 defined naive CD8 cells, a population that excluded terminally differentiated effector memory CD45RA+ cells. The sequence was obtained from a man aged 18 to 29 in good health. Some clones in this sample may be carry-over from other donors' samples. Sample: naive CD8+ T cells from PBMCs. V gene TRBV28 combines with J gene TRBJ2-7; D unresolved. This CDR3 reads CASSPLREQYF. The CDR3 DNA sequence: TGTGCCAGCAGTCCCCTCCGGGAGCAGTACTTC.